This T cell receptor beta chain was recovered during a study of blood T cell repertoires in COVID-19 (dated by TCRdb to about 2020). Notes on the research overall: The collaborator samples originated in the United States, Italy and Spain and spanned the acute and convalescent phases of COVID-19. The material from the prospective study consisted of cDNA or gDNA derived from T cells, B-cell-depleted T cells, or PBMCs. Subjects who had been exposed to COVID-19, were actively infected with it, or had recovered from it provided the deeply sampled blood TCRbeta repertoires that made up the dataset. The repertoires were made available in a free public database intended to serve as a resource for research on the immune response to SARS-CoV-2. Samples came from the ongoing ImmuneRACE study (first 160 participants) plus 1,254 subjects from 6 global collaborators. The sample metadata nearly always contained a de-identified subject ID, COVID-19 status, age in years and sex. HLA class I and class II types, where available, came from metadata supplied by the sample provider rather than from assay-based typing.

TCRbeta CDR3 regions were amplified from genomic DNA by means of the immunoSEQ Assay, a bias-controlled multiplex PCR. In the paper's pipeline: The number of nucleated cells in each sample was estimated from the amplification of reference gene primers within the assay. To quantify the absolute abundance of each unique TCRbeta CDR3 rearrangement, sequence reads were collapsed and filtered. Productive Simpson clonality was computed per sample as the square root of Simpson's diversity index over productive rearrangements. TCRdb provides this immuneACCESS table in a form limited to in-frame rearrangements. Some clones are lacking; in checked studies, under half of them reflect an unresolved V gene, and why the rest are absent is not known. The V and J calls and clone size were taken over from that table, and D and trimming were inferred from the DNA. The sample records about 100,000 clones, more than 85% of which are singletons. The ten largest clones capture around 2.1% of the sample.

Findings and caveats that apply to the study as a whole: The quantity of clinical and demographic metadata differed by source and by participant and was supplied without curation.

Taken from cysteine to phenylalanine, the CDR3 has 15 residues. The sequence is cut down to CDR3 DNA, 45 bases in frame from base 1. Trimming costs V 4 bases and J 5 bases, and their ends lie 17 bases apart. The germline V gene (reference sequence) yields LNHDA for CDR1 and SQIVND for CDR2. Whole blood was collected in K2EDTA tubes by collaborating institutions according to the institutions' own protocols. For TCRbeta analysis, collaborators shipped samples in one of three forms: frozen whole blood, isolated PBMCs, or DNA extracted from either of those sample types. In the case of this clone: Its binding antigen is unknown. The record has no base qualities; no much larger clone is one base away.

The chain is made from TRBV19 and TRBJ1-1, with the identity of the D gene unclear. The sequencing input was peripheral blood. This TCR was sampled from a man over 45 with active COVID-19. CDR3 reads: CASSNFFEAGTEAFF. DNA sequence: TGTGCCAGTAGTAATTTTTTTGAGGCTGGAACTGAAGCTTTCTTT.